The 10 T cell receptor beta chains in this list originate from one sample, sequenced in a study of blood T cell repertoires in COVID-19. Sequenced by immunoSEQ multiplex PCR; TCRdb stores in-frame clones only, minus some. The sample consists of 120,000 or so clones, 88% of them appearing once. Sequenced: peripheral blood. The receptors stem from a woman in her forties or fifties with acute or convalescent COVID-19.

V usage is TRBV18 and J usage is TRBJ2-5, with 8 bases fitting TRBD1. The CDR3 loop spans 13 amino acids. CDR1 and CDR2 (germline): KGHSH, LQKENI. With V trimmed by 5 bases and J by 4 bases, 3 bases remained unmatched. This chain's CDR3 is CASSSTGAETQYF. The CDR3 nucleotides read TGTGCCAGCTCATCGACAGGGGCAGAGACCCAGTACTTC.

The J gene is TRBJ1-2, the V gene TRBV11-2, with D possibly matching TRBD1 (5 bases). Germline-derived CDR1 and CDR2 are SGHAT and FQNNGV. V was cut by 5 bases and J by 13 bases, with 17 bases left in between. CDR3 length equals 12 residues. In DNA, the CDR3 is TGTGCCAGCAGCGCCAGTGGGGCAGTCTGCACCTTC. Protein sequence: CASSASGAVCTF.

This clone was counted only a few times. The chain is built from TRBV30 and TRBJ1-5; possible D gene TRBD1, 5 bases. The CDR3 extends over 13 amino acids. Germline CDR1 reads GTSNPN; CDR2 reads SVGIG (reference sequence). The V end lost 4 bases, the J end lost 3 bases, and 10 bases lay between the germline ends. As DNA, the CDR3 is TGTGCCTGGACGAGGGGACTCAATCAGCCCCAGCATTTT. The encoded protein is CAWTRGLNQPQHF.

The rearrangement uses TRBV7-9 and TRBJ2-5; 12 nucleotides line up with TRBD2. The V gene's germline CDR1 is SEHNR and CDR2 FQNEAQ (reference sequence). This CDR3 spans 18 amino acids. After removal of 2 bases from V and 2 bases from J, the junction contained 9 bases not matched to a gene. The CDR3 protein is CASSLLSGTSGPQETQYF. In DNA form, the CDR3 reads TGTGCCAGCAGCTTATTGTCCGGGACTAGCGGGCCTCAAGAGACCCAGTACTTC.

The rearrangement links TRBV29-1 to TRBJ2-5; TRBD1 matches at 9 bases. With V trimmed by 7 bases and J by 4 bases, 7 bases remained unmatched. The CDR3 totals 13 residues. The V gene's germline CDR1 is SQVTM and CDR2 ANQGSEA. CDR3 residues: CSARGQGSETQYF. In DNA, the CDR3 is TGCAGCGCTCGGGGACAGGGATCAGAGACCCAGTACTTC. Full variable domain (missing parts from reference TRBV29-1 and TRBJ2-5): SAVISQKPSRDICQRGTSLTIQCQVDSQVTMMFWYRQQPGQSLTLIATANQGSEATYESGFVIDKFPISRPNLTFSTLTVSNMSPEDSSIYLCSARGQGSETQYFGPGTRLLVL.

The chain employs TRBV13 and TRBJ1-3; 8 bases fit TRBD1. Germline CDR1 is PRHDT and CDR2 is FYEKMQ (reference sequence). The CDR3 runs 14 residues. Losses at the gene ends were 4 bases for V and 4 bases for J; bases not matched to a gene: 3. CDR3 DNA sequence: TGTGCCAGCAGCTGGACAGGGTCGGGAAACACCATATATTTT. It is translated as CASSWTGSGNTIYF.

The chain employs TRBV7-2 and TRBJ2-3; the match to TRBD2 covers 13 bases. CDR3 length: 16 residues. In germline, CDR1 is SGHTA, CDR2 FQGNSA. The V gene end was trimmed by 5 bases and the J gene end by 4 bases; junction bases not matched to a gene: 6. CDR3 amino acids: CASSAGLAGAADTQYF. The CDR3, as DNA: TGTGCCAGCAGCGCCGGACTAGCGGGAGCGGCAGATACGCAGTATTTT.

Many counts were recorded for this clone. In DNA, the CDR3 is TGTGCCACCAGTGATTTGCGTCTAGCGGGGCCCTACGAGCAGTACTTC. Protein: CATSDLRLAGPYEQYF. The rearrangement joins TRBV24-1 to TRBJ2-7; 9 nucleotides agree with TRBD2. V lost 0 bases to trimming and J lost 2 bases; unmatched junction nucleotides: 4. Germline loops: CDR1 KGHDR, CDR2 SFDVKD. This CDR3 contains 16 residues.

The gene calls are TRBV24-1 and TRBJ1-4; 10 bases line up with TRBD1. The CDR3 covers 17 residues. V gave up 4 bases and J gave up 10 bases; unmatched junction bases: 14. The germline V gene has CDR1 KGHDR and CDR2 SFDVKD. The CDR3 nucleotides read TGTGCCACCAGTGAGAGCTCCCGGGACAGGGGAACCGGAAAACTGTTTTTT. Its translation: CATSESSRDRGTGKLFF.

The gene calls are TRBV7-9 and TRBJ1-2; no firm D call. V was trimmed by 7 bases and J by 4 bases, leaving 13 bases between them. This CDR3 spans 13 amino acids. Per germline, CDR1 SEHNR and CDR2 FQNEAQ (reference sequence). CDR3 residues: CASTPDIPYGYTF. The CDR3 region has the DNA TGTGCCAGCACCCCTGACATCCCCTATGGCTACACCTTC. Using reference TRBV7-9 and TRBJ1-2 for the parts outside the CDR3, the full variable domain is DTGVSQNPRHKITKRGQNVTFRCDPISEHNRLYWYRQTLGQGPEFLTYFQNEAQLEKSRLLSDRFSAERPKGSFSTLEIQRTEQGDSAMYLCASTPDIPYGYTFGSGTRLTVV.